This TCR beta chain was observed in a study of PD-1 blockade in classical Hodgkin lymphoma. On this clone itself: Its target is unknown.

General study points: Relapsed/refractory patients reportedly had the lowest baseline TCR diversity, below newly diagnosed patients, who were below healthy donors.

J gave up 0 bases and V 2 bases, and 4 bases lay outside the gene matches. The CDR3 is 15 residues long. Germline CDR1 SGHDT, CDR2 YYEEEE. Produced via immunoSEQ multiplex PCR; TCRdb's table is partial and in-frame only. The table lists approximately 11,000 clones, around 82% of them singletons. All the patients suffered relapse after autologous stem cell transplantation, and brentuximab vedotin exposure differed. CD8+ T cells were isolated from thawed PBMCs by magnetic negative selection. Sequencing was performed on CD8+ T cells from blood, taken at baseline. This TCR was sampled from a human donor with classical Hodgkin lymphoma. The V call is TRBV5-6, the J call TRBJ2-7, with 8 bases that match TRBD2. CDR3 protein: CASSFWLAGSYEQYF. CDR3 DNA sequence: TGTGCCAGCAGCTTTTGGCTAGCGGGCTCCTACGAGCAGTACTTC.